These 14 T cell receptor beta chains were all obtained from the same sample, sequenced in a study of patients and donors after allogeneic stem cell transplantation. One entry per CDR3 protein results from TCRdb running MiXCR on the RT-PCR reads. The sample holds 15,000 to 25,000 distinct CDR3 sequences; 4.9% are singletons and the top ten take around 40%. Sequencing was done on a sample of blood, either unsorted or a sorted T cell fraction (not recorded which). The receptors were sampled from a human donor who was either an allogeneic HSCT recipient or a stem cell or donor lymphocyte infusion donor (not recorded which). It is not recorded whose cells these are; they may come from a transplant donor.

This clonotype was found many times. The chain carries TRBV7-3 and TRBJ2-5; D remains ambiguous. Trimming took 2 bases from V and 0 from J, leaving 4 bases between them. The length of the CDR3 is 13 residues. Looked up from germline, CDR1 is SGHTA and CDR2 is FQGTGA. The CDR3 region has the DNA TGTGCCAGCAGCTTATTTCACCAAGAGACCCAGTACTTC. Amino acid sequence: CASSLFHQETQYF.

This clonotype was counted ten times or more. The V gene is TRBV7-9, the J gene TRBJ1-2; D is perhaps TRBD1 (5 bases). Germline loops: CDR1 SEHNR, CDR2 FQNEAQ (reference sequence). The ends were cut back, 7 bases at V and 4 bases at J, with 13 bases in the middle. The CDR3 is made up of 13 amino acids. The CDR3 is CASNRGLLYGYTF. The CDR3 DNA is TGTGCCAGCAATCGGGGACTGCTCTATGGCTACACCTTC.

This clonotype was recorded at least ten times. The chain joins TRBV10-1 to TRBJ2-7; D gene uncertain. The CDR3 extends over 13 amino acids. From germline, CDR1 is WNHNN and CDR2 SYGVQD (reference sequence). V lost 8 bases to trimming and J lost 4 bases, with 15 bases between them. CDR3 nucleotide sequence: TGCGCCAGCGCCCCCACACCAGAGTACGAGCAGTACTTC. This encodes CASAPTPEYEQYF.

This clonotype has only a few counts. V is TRBV6-1 and J is TRBJ2-3; 14 positions match TRBD2. The J segment lost 4 bases and the V segment lost 4 bases, leaving 1 base of the junction unmatched. This CDR3 has 15 amino acids. CDR1 MNHNS and CDR2 SASEGT come from the germline V gene. CDR3: CASSAGLAGADTQYF. The CDR3, as DNA: TGTGCCAGCAGTGCGGGACTAGCGGGAGCAGATACGCAGTATTTT.

This clonotype was recorded at least ten times. This rearrangement joins TRBV20-1 to TRBJ2-7; weak D call: TRBD2 (5 bases). Germline V gene data show CDR1 as DFQATT and CDR2 as SNEGSKA (reference sequence). The V and J ends lost 3 bases and 2 bases respectively, with 14 bases between them. This CDR3 comprises 14 residues. The DNA for the CDR3 is TGCAGTGCTAGTTTCGCGGGCTTTACCTACGAGCAGTACTTC. It encodes CSASFAGFTYEQYF.

This clonotype was detected only a few times. V gene TRBV7-9 combines with J gene TRBJ1-3; no reliable D call. Germline CDR1 is SEHNR and CDR2 is FQNEAQ (reference sequence). V shed 1 base and J shed 3 bases, with 13 bases lying between them. CDR3 length: 16 residues. CDR3 region: CASSLVGSLRGNTIYF. Written as DNA, the CDR3 is TGTGCCAGCAGCTTAGTAGGGTCGTTACGTGGAAACACCATATATTTT.

V usage is TRBV5-4 and J usage is TRBJ2-3, with D unclear. Per germline, CDR1 SGHNT and CDR2 YYREEE (reference sequence). Trimming cost V 1 base and J 2 bases, with 17 bases left between them. The CDR3 length is 17 residues. This chain's CDR3 is CASSLPTGWLPTDTQYF. CDR3 DNA sequence: TGTGCCAGCAGCTTGCCGACCGGTTGGCTACCCACAGATACGCAGTATTTT.

The chain carries TRBV28 and TRBJ2-2; D unresolved. Trimming removed 3 bases from V and 0 bases from J, with 17 bases in between. This CDR3 is built from 18 residues. Germline V gives CDR1 MDHEN, CDR2 SYDVKM. The CDR3 DNA follows: TGTGCCAGCAGTTTTCCAGGTCAAAACCCTCCGAACACCGGGGAGCTGTTTTTT. It encodes CASSFPGQNPPNTGELFF. Full variable domain (remainder filled in from reference TRBV28 and TRBJ2-2): DVKVTQSSRYLVKRTGEKVFLECVQDMDHENMFWYRQDPGLGLRLIYFSYDVKMKEKGDIPEGYSVSREKKERFSLILESASTNQTSMYLCASSFPGQNPPNTGELFFGEGSRLTVL.

This clonotype has at least ten counts. The chain couples TRBV27 to TRBJ2-7; TRBD2 matches at 13 bases. Germline assignment: CDR1 MNHEY and CDR2 SMNVEV (reference sequence). The CDR3 is made up of 16 amino acids. V gave up 5 bases and J gave up 5 bases; unmatched junction bases: 9. The CDR3 DNA reads TGTGCCAGCAGTCTCCGACTAGCGGGAGGAGTCCACGAGCAGTACTTC. This codes for CASSLRLAGGVHEQYF.

This clonotype was detected many times. The rearrangement joins TRBV28 to TRBJ1-5; D gene uncertain. The CDR3 has 15 residues. V was trimmed by 6 bases and J by 4 bases, leaving 16 bases between them. Germline assignment: CDR1 MDHEN and CDR2 SYDVKM. The CDR3: CASSSPAPGNQPQHF. CDR3 bases: TGTGCCAGCAGCTCTCCGGCTCCTGGAAATCAGCCCCAGCATTTT.

The gene calls are TRBV28 and TRBJ1-6; D unresolved. This CDR3 contains 15 residues. The V and J ends lost 9 bases and 7 bases respectively, with 19 bases between them. Germline V lookup: CDR1 MDHEN, CDR2 SYDVKM. The CDR3 DNA follows: TGTGCCAGTTCACCCCTCCACGACCCGAATTCACCCCTCCACTTT. This translates into CASSPLHDPNSPLHF.

This clonotype was observed many times. The chain joins TRBV20-1 to TRBJ1-1, with D hard to call. CDR3 length: 13 residues. In germline, CDR1 is DFQATT, CDR2 SNEGSKA (reference sequence). The V gene lost 6 bases and the J gene lost 0 bases, with 11 bases spanning the gap. In DNA form, the CDR3 reads TGCAGTGCATCCGTCTATGTGAACACTGAAGCTTTCTTT. It yields the protein CSASVYVNTEAFF.

At least ten counts were recorded for this clonotype. The V and J genes are TRBV7-9 and TRBJ1-2; D remains ambiguous. CDR3 length equals 14 residues. Germline assignment: CDR1 SEHNR and CDR2 FQNEAQ (reference sequence). V dropped 2 bases and J dropped 0 bases, with 7 bases sitting between them. DNA of the CDR3: TGTGCCAGCAGCTTAATCGGGTCTAACTATGGCTACACCTTC. Its translation: CASSLIGSNYGYTF.

The J gene is TRBJ2-7, the V gene TRBV6-2 or TRBV6-3, with D uncertain. Germline V gene lookup returns CDR1 MNHEY and CDR2 SVGEGT. This CDR3 has 12 amino acids. V dropped 1 base and J dropped 7 bases, with 8 bases sitting between them. The CDR3 DNA reads as TGTGCCAGCAGTTACTTAGGTAGTGAGCAGTACTTC. Its translation: CASSYLGSEQYF.